This TCR beta chain is drawn from a study of T cell changes during pregnancy in multiple sclerosis. V gave up 9 bases and J gave up 6 bases, with 23 bases separating them. Per germline, CDR1 SGHNT and CDR2 YYREEE (reference sequence). This CDR3 comprises 15 residues. The data were produced by immunoSEQ multiplex PCR, yet TCRdb's version contains in-frame clones alone and is incomplete. The sample has 70,000 to 100,000 clones; approximately 92% are singletons. The receptor's source is a female donor with multiple sclerosis, enrolled in a pregnancy study. Sequencing used peripheral blood, obtained in the first trimester of pregnancy. The V call is TRBV5-4, the J call TRBJ2-3; possible D gene TRBD2, 8 bases. The CDR3 DNA follows: TGTGCCACCCGGGGACAGCGGGGGTTTCCGGATACGCAGTATTTT. It specifies CATRGQRGFPDTQYF. Full variable domain (missing parts from reference TRBV5-4 and TRBJ2-3): ETGVTQSPTHLIKTRGQQVTLRCSSQSGHNTVSWYQQALGQGPQFIFQYYREEENGRGNFPPRFSGLQFPNYSSELNVNALELDDSALYLCATRGQRGFPDTQYFGPGTRLTVL.